This is a list of T cell receptor beta chains from one sample in a study of T cells in localized non-small cell lung cancer. Sequenced by immunoSEQ multiplex PCR; TCRdb stores in-frame clones only, minus some. This sample has some 24,000 clones, with more than 85% found just once. Source: peripheral blood, taken before any cancer treatment. These receptors were taken from a man between 40 and 69 years old with stage III squamous cell lung carcinoma. Each CDR3 is given with its conserved first and last residue. The order of the fields is CDR3 DNA, CDR3 protein, V gene, J gene, D gene, clone size. D genes are given only for firm matches. Part of the rows lack a size; the others show once, few, many or a class for expanded clones.

cdr3_nt: TGTGCCAGCAGCCAAGTCAACACCTACGAGCAGTACTTC
cdr3_aa: CASSQVNTYEQYF
v_call: TRBV4-2
j_call: TRBJ2-7
d_call: NA
clone_size: NA

cdr3_nt: TGCGCCAGCAGCCATGACCACCCCCGGTACAATGAGCAGTTCTTC
cdr3_aa: CASSHDHPRYNEQFF
v_call: TRBV4-3
j_call: TRBJ2-1
d_call: NA
clone_size: few

cdr3_nt: TGTGCCAGCAGCTTGGGACAGGGGGTTGATGGCTACACCTTC
cdr3_aa: CASSLGQGVDGYTF
v_call: TRBV4-2
j_call: TRBJ1-2
d_call: TRBD1
clone_size: NA

cdr3_nt: TGTGCCAGCAGCGTGGGGGTCCTATCTGAGTCCGGGGAGCTGTTTTTT
cdr3_aa: CASSVGVLSESGELFF
v_call: TRBV9
j_call: TRBJ2-2
d_call: NA
clone_size: NA

cdr3_nt: TGCAGCGCCCGCCCGACGGGACAGGGGGCCTACAATGAGCAGTTCTTC
cdr3_aa: CSARPTGQGAYNEQFF
v_call: TRBV29-1
j_call: TRBJ2-1
d_call: TRBD1
clone_size: NA

cdr3_nt: TGTGCCAGCTCACCAGTTCTACACAATGAGCAGTTCTTC
cdr3_aa: CASSPVLHNEQFF
v_call: TRBV18
j_call: TRBJ2-1
d_call: NA
clone_size: NA

cdr3_nt: TGTGCCAGTACCACCGACAGGGGGCGAGATGAGCAGTTCTTC
cdr3_aa: CASTTDRGRDEQFF
v_call: TRBV9
j_call: TRBJ2-1
d_call: TRBD1
clone_size: NA

cdr3_nt: TGTGCCAGCAGTTTTTATCGCACCGGGGAGCTGTTTTTT
cdr3_aa: CASSFYRTGELFF
v_call: TRBV28
j_call: TRBJ2-2
d_call: NA
clone_size: NA

cdr3_nt: TGCGCCAGCAGCCAAAGTCCGGGTCGACAGCAGTACTTC
cdr3_aa: CASSQSPGRQQYF
v_call: TRBV4-3
j_call: TRBJ2-7
d_call: NA
clone_size: NA

cdr3_nt: TGCGCATGCCGACGGAAAGACAATGAGCAGTTCTTC
cdr3_aa: CACRRKDNEQFF
v_call: TRBV5-1
j_call: TRBJ2-1
d_call: NA
clone_size: NA

cdr3_nt: TGCGCCAGCAGCTTCCAGGAACGGGAGCAGTTCTTC
cdr3_aa: CASSFQEREQFF
v_call: TRBV5-1
j_call: TRBJ2-1
d_call: NA
clone_size: NA

cdr3_nt: TGCGCCAGCAGCCATGCTACCGGACGGAGAACTAACTATGGCTACACCTTC
cdr3_aa: CASSHATGRRTNYGYTF
v_call: TRBV4-1
j_call: TRBJ1-2
d_call: NA
clone_size: NA

cdr3_nt: TGTGCCACCTCGACAGGATCCGGGGCCAACGTCCTGACTTTC
cdr3_aa: CATSTGSGANVLTF
v_call: TRBV6-5
j_call: TRBJ2-6
d_call: NA
clone_size: NA

cdr3_nt: TGTGCCAGCAGTTCTCAGGGGCTACTTTCAAATGAGCAGTTCTTC
cdr3_aa: CASSSQGLLSNEQFF
v_call: TRBV2
j_call: TRBJ2-1
d_call: NA
clone_size: NA

cdr3_nt: TGTGCCAGCATCACAAGGGGCAATCAGCCCCAGCATTTT
cdr3_aa: CASITRGNQPQHF
v_call: TRBV6-1
j_call: TRBJ1-5
d_call: NA
clone_size: NA

cdr3_nt: TGCGCCAGCAGCCAAGATGAGACAGGGAATGGAAAACTGTTTTTT
cdr3_aa: CASSQDETGNGKLFF
v_call: TRBV4-3
j_call: TRBJ1-4
d_call: TRBD1
clone_size: once

cdr3_nt: TGTGCCACAACCAGACCAGGGACAGGGGTTACTGAAGCTTTCTTT
cdr3_aa: CATTRPGTGVTEAFF
v_call: TRBV28
j_call: TRBJ1-1
d_call: TRBD1
clone_size: NA

cdr3_nt: TGTGCCAGCAGCCGAGGGGACAGGAGAGCCTACGAGCAGTACTTC
cdr3_aa: CASSRGDRRAYEQYF
v_call: TRBV7-9
j_call: TRBJ2-7
d_call: TRBD1
clone_size: once

cdr3_nt: TGTGCCAGCAGCTTGTCTAGCGGCGGGGGGACCCAGTACTTC
cdr3_aa: CASSLSSGGGTQYF
v_call: TRBV7-7
j_call: TRBJ2-5
d_call: TRBD2
clone_size: once

cdr3_nt: TGTGCCAGCAGTCCCCTCTATACTACGCGGGGCACTGAAGCTTTCTTT
cdr3_aa: CASSPLYTTRGTEAFF
v_call: TRBV14
j_call: TRBJ1-1
d_call: NA
clone_size: NA

cdr3_nt: TGTGCCAGCAGTTTAGCGCAGGGGATTGGTAATTCACCCCTCCACTTT
cdr3_aa: CASSLAQGIGNSPLHF
v_call: TRBV28
j_call: TRBJ1-6
d_call: NA
clone_size: NA

cdr3_nt: TGTGCCATCAGTGAGGGAAGTAGGGGAGAGACCCAGTACTTC
cdr3_aa: CAISEGSRGETQYF
v_call: TRBV10-3
j_call: TRBJ2-5
d_call: NA
clone_size: NA

cdr3_nt: TGTGCCAGCAGCTTTGGTAGCGGGAGTCGCACAGATACGCAGTATTTT
cdr3_aa: CASSFGSGSRTDTQYF
v_call: TRBV5-4
j_call: TRBJ2-3
d_call: TRBD2
clone_size: NA

cdr3_nt: TGTGCCAGCAGTCCTCGGGCCGGGACTTTGGTAACTTCGTCTGGCTGGGCCAACGTCCTGACTTTC
cdr3_aa: CASSPRAGTLVTSSGWANVLTF
v_call: TRBV28
j_call: TRBJ2-6
d_call: NA
clone_size: NA